A selection of T cell receptor beta chains follows, all from one sample in a study of blood T cell repertoires in COVID-19. Data came from immunoSEQ multiplex PCR; TCRdb stores just in-frame clones and leaves some out. The sample consists of fewer than 110,000 clones, approximately 87% of them appearing once. Material for sequencing was peripheral blood. The receptors were gathered from a human donor in a cohort sampled during active or convalescent COVID-19. Each CDR3 is given with its conserved first and last residue. D genes are given only for firm matches. Not every row has a clone size; where given, it reads once, few, many or a size class.

TRBJ2-4 | TRBV3-1/TRBV3-2 | - | - | 16 | CASSQDWGLAKNIQYF | TGTGCCAGCAGCCAAGATTGGGGGCTAGCCAAAAACATTCAGTACTTC
TRBJ2-3 | TRBV28 | - | - | 15 | CASRVRRLSTDTQYF | TGTGCCAGCAGGGTGAGGAGACTGTCAACAGATACGCAGTATTTT
TRBJ2-5 | TRBV7-9 | - | TRBD1 | 16 | CASSSTSGTVRETQYF | TGTGCCAGCAGCTCAACCTCCGGGACAGTGAGAGAGACCCAGTACTTC
TRBJ1-3 | TRBV6-5 | once | - | 14 | CASRGDNSGNTIYF | TGTGCCAGCAGGGGAGACAACTCTGGAAACACCATATATTTT
TRBJ2-1 | TRBV20-1 | - | TRBD2 | 15 | CSASNTGGGHDEQFF | TGCAGTGCTAGTAATACTGGCGGGGGGCACGATGAGCAGTTCTTC
TRBJ1-1 | TRBV7-2 | - | TRBD1 | 15 | CASSPGRQGRTEAFF | TGTGCCAGCAGCCCAGGTCGACAGGGGAGGACTGAAGCTTTCTTT
TRBJ2-5 | TRBV5-1 | - | TRBD2 | 14 | CASSRTSGGETQYF | TGCGCCAGCAGCCGGACTAGCGGGGGAGAGACCCAGTACTTC
TRBJ1-2 | TRBV9 | - | - | 15 | CASSVGAGADYGYTF | TGTGCCAGCAGCGTAGGAGCGGGGGCGGACTATGGCTACACCTTC
TRBJ1-1 | TRBV19 | once | TRBD1 | 13 | CASSRGQRLQAFF | TGTGCCAGTAGTAGGGGACAGCGCTTACAAGCTTTCTTT
TRBJ2-1 | TRBV24-1 | - | - | 13 | CATSGAGYNEQFF | TGTGCCACCAGTGGTGCGGGGTACAATGAGCAGTTCTTC
TRBJ2-2 | TRBV3-1/TRBV3-2 | once | TRBD2 | 16 | CASRLRLAGGTGELFF | TGTGCCAGCAGGCTCCGACTAGCGGGGGGGACCGGGGAGCTGTTTTTT
TRBJ2-7 | TRBV28 | - | - | 16 | CASSSPGTKNTYEQYF | TGTGCCAGCAGTTCCCCCGGGACAAAAAACACCTACGAGCAGTACTTC
TRBJ1-1 | TRBV27 | - | - | 18 | CASSFSGLKAGVNTEAFF | TGTGCCAGCAGTTTTAGCGGATTAAAGGCTGGCGTGAACACTGAAGCTTTCTTT
TRBJ2-7 | TRBV5-6 | - | - | 16 | CASSLEGRGPAYEQYF | TGTGCCAGCAGCTTGGAAGGGCGGGGGCCCGCCTACGAGCAGTACTTC
TRBJ2-5 | TRBV10-1 | - | TRBD2 | 16 | CASRKGVAGGLETQYF | TGCGCCAGCAGAAAGGGGGTAGCGGGGGGTTTAGAGACCCAGTACTTC
TRBJ2-2 | TRBV7-3 | - | TRBD2 | 16 | CASSLYSSGNTGELFF | TGTGCCAGCAGCTTATACTCTAGCGGCAACACCGGGGAGCTGTTTTTT
TRBJ2-5 | TRBV18 | - | TRBD1 | 15 | CASSPFGQGTETQYF | TGTGCCAGCTCACCATTCGGACAGGGGACGGAGACCCAGTACTTC
TRBJ2-4 | TRBV3-1/TRBV3-2 | - | - | 13 | CASSQGGGSIQYF | TGTGCCAGCAGCCAAGGGGGCGGATCCATTCAGTACTTC
TRBJ2-7 | TRBV5-6 | - | TRBD1 | 15 | CASSLGGTGSYEQYF | TGTGCCAGCAGCTTGGGTGGGACAGGGTCCTACGAGCAGTACTTC
TRBJ1-5 | TRBV5-6 | - | TRBD1 | 14 | CASSTGGRRQPQHF | TGTGCCAGCAGTACAGGGGGAAGAAGGCAGCCCCAGCATTTT
TRBJ2-5 | TRBV2 | - | - | 15 | CASRTTGYRAETQYF | TGTGCCAGCAGAACTACAGGGTATCGGGCAGAGACCCAGTACTTC
TRBJ2-7 | TRBV2 | - | TRBD1 | 13 | CASRGTVFYEQYF | TGTGCCAGCAGGGGGACAGTGTTCTACGAGCAGTACTTC
TRBJ1-2 | TRBV6-2/TRBV6-3 | - | TRBD1 | 13 | CASSKDRAYGYTF | TGTGCCAGCAGCAAGGACAGGGCGTATGGCTACACCTTC
TRBJ2-1 | TRBV5-5 | - | TRBD2 | 15 | CASSFRLAGGNEQFF | TGTGCCAGCAGCTTCAGACTAGCGGGGGGTAATGAGCAGTTCTTC
TRBJ1-6 | TRBV6-2/TRBV6-3 | few | - | 14 | CASSYFGLRSPLHF | TGTGCCAGCAGCTACTTCGGGTTGAGGTCACCCCTCCACTTT
TRBJ1-2 | TRBV6-5 | - | - | 14 | CASRPSRQDYGYTF | TGTGCCAGCAGGCCCAGCCGACAGGATTATGGCTACACCTTC
TRBJ2-7 | TRBV16 | few | - | 15 | CASNLQGVVNYEQYF | TGTGCCAGCAACCTCCAAGGGGTGGTTAACTACGAGCAGTACTTC
TRBJ1-5 | TRBV27 | - | TRBD1 | 16 | CASSKKQGASNQPQHF | TGTGCCAGCAGTAAAAAACAGGGGGCGAGCAATCAGCCCCAGCATTTT
TRBJ2-7 | TRBV30 | - | - | 13 | CAWSVEALYEQYF | TGTGCCTGGAGTGTAGAAGCCCTCTACGAGCAGTACTTC
TRBJ1-4 | TRBV7-2 | once | TRBD1 | 15 | CASRDGTGGGEKLFF | TGTGCCAGCAGAGACGGGACAGGGGGCGGTGAAAAACTGTTTTTT
TRBJ2-3 | TRBV5-1 | - | - | 15 | CASSLQGTSTDTQYF | TGCGCCAGCAGCTTGCAGGGCACTAGCACAGATACGCAGTATTTT
TRBJ1-1 | TRBV5-1 | - | - | 13 | CASSLTRNTEAFF | TGCGCCAGCAGCTTAACACGGAACACTGAAGCTTTCTTT
TRBJ1-5 | TRBV6-2/TRBV6-3 | - | TRBD1 | 16 | CASSRGQGSSNQPQHF | TGTGCCAGCAGTAGGGGACAGGGCAGTAGCAATCAGCCCCAGCATTTT
TRBJ1-1 | TRBV5-1 | - | TRBD1 | 18 | CASSLWDRDEAPVAEAFF | TGCGCCAGCAGCTTGTGGGACAGGGACGAAGCTCCCGTGGCTGAAGCTTTCTTT
TRBJ1-4 | TRBV5-5 | - | - | 15 | CASSLTGYGSEKLFF | TGTGCCAGCAGCTTGACAGGGTATGGGAGCGAAAAACTGTTTTTT
TRBJ1-1 | TRBV5-1 | once | - | 16 | CASSVRGALVNTEAFF | TGCGCCAGCAGTGTAAGGGGCGCATTAGTGAACACTGAAGCTTTCTTT
TRBJ2-5 | TRBV5-1 | - | TRBD1 | 14 | CASSRQGAQETQYF | TGCGCCAGCAGCCGACAGGGGGCCCAAGAGACCCAGTACTTC
TRBJ2-5 | TRBV2 | - | - | 12 | CASSESQETQYF | TGTGCCAGCAGCGAGTCCCAAGAGACCCAGTACTTC
TRBJ2-7 | TRBV10-1 | - | - | 11 | CARAEANEQYF | TGCGCCAGGGCAGAGGCCAACGAGCAGTACTTC
TRBJ2-5 | TRBV3-1/TRBV3-2 | - | TRBD1 | 14 | CASSLDRVGETQYF | TGTGCCAGCAGTCTAGACAGGGTTGGGGAGACCCAGTACTTC
TRBJ1-6 | TRBV5-5 | few | - | 18 | CASSLERQTYFYNSPLHF | TGTGCCAGCAGCTTGGAGAGACAGACGTACTTTTATAATTCACCCCTCCACTTT
TRBJ2-3 | TRBV7-3 | - | TRBD2 | 15 | CASSNSGGPTDTQYF | TGTGCCAGCAGCAATAGCGGGGGGCCCACAGATACGCAGTATTTT
TRBJ2-1 | TRBV6-1 | - | TRBD1 | 15 | CASSDTGGAGNEQFF | TGTGCCAGCAGTGATACAGGGGGCGCGGGCAATGAGCAGTTCTTC
TRBJ2-1 | TRBV3-1/TRBV3-2 | - | TRBD1 | 15 | CASRAGTVNVNEQFF | TGTGCCAGCAGGGCCGGGACAGTGAACGTCAATGAGCAGTTCTTC
TRBJ1-4 | TRBV19 | - | - | 14 | CASSTRVANEKLFF | TGTGCCAGTAGTACCCGGGTGGCTAATGAAAAACTGTTTTTT
TRBJ1-2 | TRBV9 | few | - | 13 | CASSVVVPGRGTF | TGTGCCAGCAGCGTAGTAGTACCAGGGAGGGGCACCTTC
TRBJ1-2 | TRBV11-3 | - | - | 14 | CASSTRGGNYGYTF | TGTGCCAGCAGTACCAGGGGCGGAAACTATGGCTACACCTTC
TRBJ1-5 | TRBV6-1 | - | TRBD1 | 16 | CASREPGTGGYQPQHF | TGTGCCAGCAGGGAACCTGGGACAGGGGGCTATCAGCCCCAGCATTTT
TRBJ2-3 | TRBV5-8 | - | - | 13 | CASSFPSTDTQYF | TGTGCCAGCAGCTTCCCTAGCACAGATACGCAGTATTTT
TRBJ1-1 | TRBV6-6 | - | - | 12 | CASSYKATEAFF | TGTGCCAGCAGTTACAAAGCCACTGAAGCTTTCTTT
TRBJ1-3 | TRBV11-2 | - | - | 15 | CASSGRESSGNTIYF | TGTGCCAGCAGCGGAAGGGAGAGCTCTGGAAACACCATATATTTT
TRBJ2-3 | TRBV7-9 | - | TRBD2 | 17 | CASSLGAAGGPEDTQYF | TGTGCCAGCAGCTTAGGGGCCGCGGGGGGGCCTGAAGATACGCAGTATTTT
TRBJ2-7 | TRBV3-1/TRBV3-2 | - | - | 13 | CASSRGRLDEQYF | TGTGCCAGCAGCCGAGGTAGGTTGGACGAGCAGTACTTC
TRBJ1-5 | TRBV19 | - | TRBD1 | 13 | CASSKTGDQPQHF | TGTGCCAGTAGTAAGACAGGGGATCAGCCCCAGCATTTT
TRBJ2-3 | TRBV28 | - | - | 15 | CASNGGTRRTDTQYF | TGTGCCAGCAATGGAGGGACGAGGAGGACAGATACGCAGTATTTT
TRBJ1-2 | TRBV5-4 | - | - | 15 | CASSLPGQANYGYTF | TGTGCCAGCAGCCTTCCCGGACAAGCTAACTATGGCTACACCTTC
TRBJ2-2 | TRBV24-1 | - | - | 16 | CATSDPGRSNTGELFF | TGTGCCACCAGTGATCCCGGGAGATCGAACACCGGGGAGCTGTTTTTT
TRBJ2-2 | TRBV11-3 | - | TRBD1 | 16 | CASSLESGGNTGELFF | TGTGCCAGCAGCTTAGAGTCAGGGGGGAACACCGGGGAGCTGTTTTTT